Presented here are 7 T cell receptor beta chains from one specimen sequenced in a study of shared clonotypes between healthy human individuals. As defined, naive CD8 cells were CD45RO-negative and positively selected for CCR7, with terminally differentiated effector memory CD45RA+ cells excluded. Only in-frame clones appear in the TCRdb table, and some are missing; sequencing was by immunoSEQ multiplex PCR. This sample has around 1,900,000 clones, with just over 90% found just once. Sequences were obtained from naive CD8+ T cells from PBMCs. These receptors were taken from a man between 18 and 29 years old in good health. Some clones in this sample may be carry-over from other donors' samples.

This CDR3 reads CASSTQTMTGVWTDTQYF. CDR3 bases: TGTGCCAGCAGTACGCAAACGATGACAGGGGTTTGGACAGATACGCAGTATTTT. The chain employs TRBV28 and TRBJ2-3; TRBD1 matches 8 bases. V was pared by 5 bases and J by 3 bases, with 16 bases of the junction left unmatched. The V gene's germline CDR1 is MDHEN and CDR2 SYDVKM. The CDR3 length is 18 residues.

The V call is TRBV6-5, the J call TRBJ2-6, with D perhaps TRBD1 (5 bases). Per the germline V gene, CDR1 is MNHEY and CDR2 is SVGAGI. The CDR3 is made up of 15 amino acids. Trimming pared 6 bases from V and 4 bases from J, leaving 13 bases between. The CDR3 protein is CASSERGPGANVLTF. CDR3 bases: TGTGCCAGCAGCGAAAGGGGCCCCGGGGCCAACGTCCTGACTTTC.

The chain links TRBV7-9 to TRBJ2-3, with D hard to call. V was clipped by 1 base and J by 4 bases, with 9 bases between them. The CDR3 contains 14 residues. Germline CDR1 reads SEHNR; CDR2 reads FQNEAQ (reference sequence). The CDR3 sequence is CASSLELSSDTQYF. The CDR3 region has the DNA TGTGCCAGCAGCTTAGAGCTGTCCTCAGATACGCAGTATTTT.

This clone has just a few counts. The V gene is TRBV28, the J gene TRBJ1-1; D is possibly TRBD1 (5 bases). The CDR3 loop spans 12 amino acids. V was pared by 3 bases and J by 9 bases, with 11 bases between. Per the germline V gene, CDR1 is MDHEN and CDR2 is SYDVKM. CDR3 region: CASSFRRDQAFF. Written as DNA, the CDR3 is TGTGCCAGCAGTTTCCGGCGGGACCAAGCTTTCTTT.

The CDR3 is CASTDSPGTLSGYGYTF. In nucleotides, the CDR3 is TGTGCCAGTACCGATAGTCCTGGCACTCTGAGCGGCTATGGCTACACCTTC. V gene TRBV19 combines with J gene TRBJ1-2; unclear D gene. Germline V CDR1 and CDR2: LNHDA, SQIVND (reference sequence). The ends were cut back, 7 bases at V and 4 bases at J, with 25 bases in the middle. The CDR3 has 17 residues. Full variable domain (remainder filled in from reference TRBV19 and TRBJ1-2): DGGITQSPKYLFRKEGQNVTLSCEQNLNHDAMYWYRQDPGQGLRLIYYSQIVNDFQKGDIAEGYSVSREKKESFPLTVTSAQKNPTAFYLCASTDSPGTLSGYGYTFGSGTRLTVV.

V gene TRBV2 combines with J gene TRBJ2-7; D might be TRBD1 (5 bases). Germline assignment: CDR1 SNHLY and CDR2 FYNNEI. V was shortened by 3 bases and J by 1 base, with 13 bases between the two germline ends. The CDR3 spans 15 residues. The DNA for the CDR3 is TGTGCCAGCAGTGACCCAGGGTACCTTTCCTACGAGCAGTACTTC. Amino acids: CASSDPGYLSYEQYF.

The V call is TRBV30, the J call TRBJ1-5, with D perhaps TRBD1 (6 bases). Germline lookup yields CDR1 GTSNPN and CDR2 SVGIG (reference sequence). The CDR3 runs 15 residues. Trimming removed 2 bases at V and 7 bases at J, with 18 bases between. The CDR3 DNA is TGTGCCTGGAGTTTCCGGGACACTAATATACAGCCCCAGCATTTT. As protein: CAWSFRDTNIQPQHF.